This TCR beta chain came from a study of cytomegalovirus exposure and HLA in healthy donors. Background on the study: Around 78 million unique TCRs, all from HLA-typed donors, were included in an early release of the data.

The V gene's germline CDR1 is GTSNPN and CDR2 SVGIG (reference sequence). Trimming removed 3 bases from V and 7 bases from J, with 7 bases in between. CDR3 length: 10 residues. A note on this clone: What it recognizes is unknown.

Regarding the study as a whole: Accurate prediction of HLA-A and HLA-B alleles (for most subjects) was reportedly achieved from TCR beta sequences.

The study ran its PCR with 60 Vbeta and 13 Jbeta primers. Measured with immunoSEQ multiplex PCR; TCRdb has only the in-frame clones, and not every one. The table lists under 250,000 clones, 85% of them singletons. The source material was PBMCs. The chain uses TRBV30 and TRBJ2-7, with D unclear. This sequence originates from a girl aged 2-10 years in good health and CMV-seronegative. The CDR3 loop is CAWSQAEQYF. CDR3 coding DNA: TGTGCCTGGAGCCAGGCGGAGCAGTACTTC.